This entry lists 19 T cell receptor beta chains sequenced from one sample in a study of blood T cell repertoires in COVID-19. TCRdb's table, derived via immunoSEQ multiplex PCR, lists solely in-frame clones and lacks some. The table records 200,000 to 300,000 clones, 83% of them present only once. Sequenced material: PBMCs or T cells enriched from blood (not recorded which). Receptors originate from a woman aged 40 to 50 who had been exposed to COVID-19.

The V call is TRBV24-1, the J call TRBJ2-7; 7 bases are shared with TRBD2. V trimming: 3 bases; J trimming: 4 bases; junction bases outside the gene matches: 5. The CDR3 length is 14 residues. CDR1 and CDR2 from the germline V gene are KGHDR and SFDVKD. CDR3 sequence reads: CATSDPSSGYEQYF. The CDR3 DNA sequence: TGTGCCACCAGTGATCCGAGTAGCGGGTACGAGCAGTACTTC.

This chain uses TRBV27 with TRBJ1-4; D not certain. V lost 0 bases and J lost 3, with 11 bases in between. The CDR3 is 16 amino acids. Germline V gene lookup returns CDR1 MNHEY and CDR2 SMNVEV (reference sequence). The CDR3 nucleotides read TGTGCCAGCAGTTTATCGATAGGGAGAGCTAATGAAAAACTGTTTTTT. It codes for CASSLSIGRANEKLFF.

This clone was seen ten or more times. CDR3 nucleotide sequence: TGTGCCAGTAGTCCCCGACAGGGCCCCTCAAGCAATCAGCCCCAGCATTTT. Translating it yields CASSPRQGPSSNQPQHF. This chain uses TRBV19 with TRBJ1-5; 7 bases fit TRBD1. This CDR3 is 17 amino acids long. Trimming cost V 5 bases and J 1 base; bases outside gene matches: 11. Germline V gene data show CDR1 as LNHDA and CDR2 as SQIVND (reference sequence).

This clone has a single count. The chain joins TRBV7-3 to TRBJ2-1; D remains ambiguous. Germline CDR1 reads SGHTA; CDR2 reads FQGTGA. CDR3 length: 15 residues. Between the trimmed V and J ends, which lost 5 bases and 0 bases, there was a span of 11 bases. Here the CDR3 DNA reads TGTGCCAGCAGCCCGCGCCTGAGCTCCTACAATGAGCAGTTCTTC. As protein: CASSPRLSSYNEQFF.

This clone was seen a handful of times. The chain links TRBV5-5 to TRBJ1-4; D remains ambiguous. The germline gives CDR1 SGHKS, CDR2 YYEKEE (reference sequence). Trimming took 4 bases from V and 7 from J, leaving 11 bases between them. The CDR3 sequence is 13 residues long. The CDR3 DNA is TGTGCCAGCAGCCCTGGGGAGTTTGAAAAACTGTTTTTT. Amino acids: CASSPGEFEKLFF.

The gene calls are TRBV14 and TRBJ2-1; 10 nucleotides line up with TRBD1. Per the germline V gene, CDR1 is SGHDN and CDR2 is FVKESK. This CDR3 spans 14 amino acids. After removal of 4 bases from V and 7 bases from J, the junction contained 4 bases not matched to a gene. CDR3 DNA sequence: TGTGCCAGCAGCCTGGGACAGGGGAGGAATGAGCAGTTCTTC. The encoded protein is CASSLGQGRNEQFF.

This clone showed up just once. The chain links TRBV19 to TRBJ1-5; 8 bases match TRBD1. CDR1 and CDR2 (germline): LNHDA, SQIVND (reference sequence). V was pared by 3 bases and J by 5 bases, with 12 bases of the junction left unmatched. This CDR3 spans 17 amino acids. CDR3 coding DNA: TGTGCCAGTAGTATTTTCTCAGGACAGGGTTATCATCAGCCCCAGCATTTT. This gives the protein CASSIFSGQGYHQPQHF.

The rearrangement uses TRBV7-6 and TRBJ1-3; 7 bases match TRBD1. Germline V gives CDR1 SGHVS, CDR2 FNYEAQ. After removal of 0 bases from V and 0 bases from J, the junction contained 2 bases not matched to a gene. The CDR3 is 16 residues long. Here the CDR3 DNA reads TGTGCCAGCAGCTTAGCGAGGGGGCGCTCTGGAAACACCATATATTTT. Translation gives CASSLARGRSGNTIYF.

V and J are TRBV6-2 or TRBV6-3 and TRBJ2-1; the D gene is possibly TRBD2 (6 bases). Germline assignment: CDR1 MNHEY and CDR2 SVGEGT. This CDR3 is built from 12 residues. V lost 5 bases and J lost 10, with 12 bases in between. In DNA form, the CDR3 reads TGTGCCAGCAGTCGGGACTCGAGAGAGCAGTTCTTC. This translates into CASSRDSREQFF.

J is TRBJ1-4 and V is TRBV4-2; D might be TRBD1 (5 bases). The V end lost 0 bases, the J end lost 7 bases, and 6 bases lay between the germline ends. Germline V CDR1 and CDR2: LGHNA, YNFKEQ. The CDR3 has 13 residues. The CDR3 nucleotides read TGTGCCAGCAGCCAAGATGGGGCTGAAAAACTGTTTTTT. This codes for CASSQDGAEKLFF.

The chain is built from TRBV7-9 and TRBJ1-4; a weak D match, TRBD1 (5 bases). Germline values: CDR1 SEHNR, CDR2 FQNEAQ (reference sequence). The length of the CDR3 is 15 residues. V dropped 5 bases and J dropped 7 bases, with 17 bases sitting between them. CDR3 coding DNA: TGTGCCAGCAGCGCCGACCTGAACGGGGGTGAAAAACTGTTTTTT. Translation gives CASSADLNGGEKLFF.

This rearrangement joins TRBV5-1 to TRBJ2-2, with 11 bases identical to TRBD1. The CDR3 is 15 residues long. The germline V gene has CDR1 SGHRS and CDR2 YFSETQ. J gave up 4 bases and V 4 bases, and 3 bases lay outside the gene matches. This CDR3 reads CASSGGTGGTGELFF. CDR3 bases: TGCGCCAGCAGCGGCGGGACAGGGGGCACCGGGGAGCTGTTTTTT.

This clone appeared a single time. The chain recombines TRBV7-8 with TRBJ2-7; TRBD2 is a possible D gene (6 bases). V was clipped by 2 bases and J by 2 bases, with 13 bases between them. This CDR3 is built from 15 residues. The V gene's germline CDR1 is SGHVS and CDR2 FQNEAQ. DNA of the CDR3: TGTGCCAGCAGCTTACCCATGACTAGAACCTACGAGCAGTACTTC. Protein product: CASSLPMTRTYEQYF.

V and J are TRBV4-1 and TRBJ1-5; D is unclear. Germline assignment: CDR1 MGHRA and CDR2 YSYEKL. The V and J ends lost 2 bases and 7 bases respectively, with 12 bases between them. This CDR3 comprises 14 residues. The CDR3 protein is CASSQLETSQPQHF. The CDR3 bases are TGCGCCAGCAGCCAACTGGAGACTAGCCAGCCCCAGCATTTT.

CDR3 residues: CASSRVGTGLDTEAFF. The CDR3 nucleotides read TGTGCCAGCAGCCGGGTGGGGACAGGGTTGGACACTGAAGCTTTCTTT. The rearrangement joins TRBV7-2 to TRBJ1-1; TRBD1 agrees at 9 bases. The CDR3 length is 16 residues. Germline CDR1 SGHTA, CDR2 FQGNSA. With V trimmed by 5 bases and J by 3 bases, 10 bases remained unmatched.

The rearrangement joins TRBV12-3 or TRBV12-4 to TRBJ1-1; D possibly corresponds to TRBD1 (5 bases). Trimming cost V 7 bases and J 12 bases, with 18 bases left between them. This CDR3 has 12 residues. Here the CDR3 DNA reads TGTGCCAGCAAACAGGATCCTACCGTCCCTTTCTTT. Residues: CASKQDPTVPFF.

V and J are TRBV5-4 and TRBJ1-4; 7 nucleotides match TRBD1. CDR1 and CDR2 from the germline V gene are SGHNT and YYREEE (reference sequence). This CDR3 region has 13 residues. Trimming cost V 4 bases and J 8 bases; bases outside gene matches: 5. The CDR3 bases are TGTGCCAGCAGCCCAGACAGGGCCGAAAAACTGTTTTTT. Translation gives CASSPDRAEKLFF.

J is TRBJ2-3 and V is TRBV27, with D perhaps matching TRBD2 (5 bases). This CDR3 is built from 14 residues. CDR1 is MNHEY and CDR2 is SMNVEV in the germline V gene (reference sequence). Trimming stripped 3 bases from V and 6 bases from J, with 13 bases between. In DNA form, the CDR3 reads TGTGCCAGCAGTTTCCCCCGGAGGTCCGATACGCAGTATTTT. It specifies CASSFPRRSDTQYF.

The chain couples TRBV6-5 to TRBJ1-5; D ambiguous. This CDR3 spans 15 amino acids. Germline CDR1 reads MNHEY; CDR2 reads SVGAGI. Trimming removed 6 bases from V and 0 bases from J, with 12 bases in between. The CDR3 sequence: CASRLSTVSNQPQHF. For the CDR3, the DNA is TGTGCCAGCAGGCTGTCCACGGTTAGCAATCAGCCCCAGCATTTT.